This record concerns one T cell receptor beta chain sequence. Its antigen remains unidentified. At one end, the junction sequence differs from germline, possibly due to a read error. This sample is drawn from a study of CD8+CD57+ T cells in acquired aplastic anemia. Study as a whole: The study obtained an average of about 3.1 ug of DNA from sorted CD4+ and CD8+ cells.

This CDR3 is 16 amino acids long. Germline assignment: CDR1 SGHTA and CDR2 FQGNSA. The template used for profiling TCR beta VDJ and CDR3 was genomic DNA. TCRdb re-analysed the reads in MiXCR, keeping a single row per CDR3 protein. The sample records around 250,000 distinct CDR3 sequences, 65% to 90% being singletons. The authors sequenced patients whose flow cytometry had shown CD8+CD57+ cell expansion. Points from the study as a whole: There were over 25 CD8+ CDR3 sequences that occurred in both patients and controls.

This TCR derives from a human donor with aplastic anemia. Sequenced sample: sorted CD4+, CD8+, or CD8+CD57+ T cells (not recorded which) from PBMCs. The genes are TRBV7-2 and TRBJ2-1; 7 bases fit TRBD1. CDR3 loop: CASSFQRDGTAHDQFF. For the CDR3, the DNA is TGTGCCAGCAGCTTTCAAAGAGACGGGACAGCCCATGACCAGTTCTTC.